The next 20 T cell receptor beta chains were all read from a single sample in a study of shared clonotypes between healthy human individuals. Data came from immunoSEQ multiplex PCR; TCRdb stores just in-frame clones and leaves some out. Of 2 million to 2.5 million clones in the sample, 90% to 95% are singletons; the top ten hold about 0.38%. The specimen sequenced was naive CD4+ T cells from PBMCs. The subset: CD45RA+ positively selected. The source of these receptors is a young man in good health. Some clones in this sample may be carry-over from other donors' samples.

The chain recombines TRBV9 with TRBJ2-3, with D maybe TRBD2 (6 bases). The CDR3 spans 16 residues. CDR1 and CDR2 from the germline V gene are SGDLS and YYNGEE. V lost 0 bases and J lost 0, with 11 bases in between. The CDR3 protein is CASSVAAGISTDTQYF. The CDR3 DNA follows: TGTGCCAGCAGCGTAGCGGCGGGAATTAGCACAGATACGCAGTATTTT.

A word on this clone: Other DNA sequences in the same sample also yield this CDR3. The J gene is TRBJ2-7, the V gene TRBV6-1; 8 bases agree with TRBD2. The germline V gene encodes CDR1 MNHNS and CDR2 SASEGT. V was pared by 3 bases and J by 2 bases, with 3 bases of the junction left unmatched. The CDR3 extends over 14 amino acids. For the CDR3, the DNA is TGTGCCAGCAGTGACCCGGGGGGGGCCTACGAGCAGTACTTC. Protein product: CASSDPGGAYEQYF.

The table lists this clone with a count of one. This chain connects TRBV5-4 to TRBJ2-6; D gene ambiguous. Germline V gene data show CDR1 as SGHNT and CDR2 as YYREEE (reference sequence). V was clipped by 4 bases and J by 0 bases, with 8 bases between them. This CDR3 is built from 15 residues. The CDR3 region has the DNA TGTGCCAGCAGCCCGAGCCGCTCTGGGGCCAACGTCCTGACTTTC. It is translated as CASSPSRSGANVLTF. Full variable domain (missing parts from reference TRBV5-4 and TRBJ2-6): ETGVTQSPTHLIKTRGQQVTLRCSSQSGHNTVSWYQQALGQGPQFIFQYYREEENGRGNFPPRFSGLQFPNYSSELNVNALELDDSALYLCASSPSRSGANVLTFGAGSRLTVL.

The chain's CDR3 is CASSLGWTQETQYF. DNA of the CDR3: TGTGCCAGCAGCTTGGGGTGGACTCAAGAGACCCAGTACTTC. The chain links TRBV5-6 to TRBJ2-5; maybe TRBD2 (5 bases). There are 14 residues in the CDR3. V lost 0 bases and J 2 bases, leaving 8 bases between the germline ends. The germline V gene has CDR1 SGHDT and CDR2 YYEEEE.

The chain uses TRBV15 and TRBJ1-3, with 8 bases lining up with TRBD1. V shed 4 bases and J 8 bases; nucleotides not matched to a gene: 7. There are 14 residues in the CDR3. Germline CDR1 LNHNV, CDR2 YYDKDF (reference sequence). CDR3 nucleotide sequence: TGTGCCACCAGCAAACGGACAGGGTGGGACACCATATATTTT. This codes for CATSKRTGWDTIYF.

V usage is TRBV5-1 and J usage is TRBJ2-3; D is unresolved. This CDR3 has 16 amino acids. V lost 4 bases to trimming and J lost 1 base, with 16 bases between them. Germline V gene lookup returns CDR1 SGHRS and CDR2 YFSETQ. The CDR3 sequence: CASSLRPSKGTDTQYF. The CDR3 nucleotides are TGCGCCAGCAGCCTGCGACCTTCTAAGGGCACAGATACGCAGTATTTT.

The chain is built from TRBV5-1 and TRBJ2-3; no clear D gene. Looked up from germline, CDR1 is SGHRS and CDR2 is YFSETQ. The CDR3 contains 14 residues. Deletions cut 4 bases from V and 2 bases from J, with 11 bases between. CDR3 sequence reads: CASSPRVSTDTQYF. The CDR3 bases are TGCGCCAGCAGCCCAAGGGTCTCCACAGATACGCAGTATTTT.

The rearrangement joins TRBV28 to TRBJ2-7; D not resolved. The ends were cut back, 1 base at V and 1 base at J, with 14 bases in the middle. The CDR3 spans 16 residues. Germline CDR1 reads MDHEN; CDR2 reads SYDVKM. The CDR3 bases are TGTGCCAGCAGTTTATTCGCCGTCCCTGGATCCTACGAGCAGTACTTC. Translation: CASSLFAVPGSYEQYF.

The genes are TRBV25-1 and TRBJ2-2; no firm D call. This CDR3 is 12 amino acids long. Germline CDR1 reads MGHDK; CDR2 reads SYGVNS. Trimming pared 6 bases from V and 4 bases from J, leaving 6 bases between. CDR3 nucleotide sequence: TGTGCCAGCAGGGTGATCACCGGGGAGCTGTTTTTT. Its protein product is CASRVITGELFF.

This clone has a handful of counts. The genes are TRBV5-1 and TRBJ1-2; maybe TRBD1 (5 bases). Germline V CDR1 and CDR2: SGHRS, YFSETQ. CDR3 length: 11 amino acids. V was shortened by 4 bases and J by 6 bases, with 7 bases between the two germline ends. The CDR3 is CASSDSDGYTF. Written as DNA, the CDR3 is TGCGCCAGCAGCGACAGTGATGGCTACACCTTC.

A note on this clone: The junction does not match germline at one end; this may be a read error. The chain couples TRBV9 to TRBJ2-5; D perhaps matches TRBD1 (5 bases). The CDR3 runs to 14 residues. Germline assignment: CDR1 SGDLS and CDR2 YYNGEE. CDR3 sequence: CVSSVGASLETQYF. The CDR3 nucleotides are TGTGTCAGCAGCGTAGGGGCATCCCTCGAGACCCAGTACTTC.

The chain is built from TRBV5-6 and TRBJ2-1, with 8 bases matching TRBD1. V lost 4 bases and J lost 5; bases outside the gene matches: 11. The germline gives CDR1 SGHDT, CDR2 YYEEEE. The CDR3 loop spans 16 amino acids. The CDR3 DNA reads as TGTGCCAGCAGCAAAGACAGGGGTCTAGTTCACAATGAGCAGTTCTTC. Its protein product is CASSKDRGLVHNEQFF. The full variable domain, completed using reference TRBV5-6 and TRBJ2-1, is DAGVTQSPTHLIKTRGQQVTLRCSPKSGHDTVSWYQQALGQGPQFIFQYYEEEERQRGNFPDRFSGHQFPNYSSELNVNALLLGDSALYLCASSKDRGLVHNEQFFGPGTRLTVL.

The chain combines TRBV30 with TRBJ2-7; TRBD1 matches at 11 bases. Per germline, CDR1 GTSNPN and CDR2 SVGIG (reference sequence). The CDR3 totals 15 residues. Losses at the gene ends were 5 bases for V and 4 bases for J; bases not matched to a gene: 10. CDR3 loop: CAWGQGAVKAYEQYF. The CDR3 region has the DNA TGTGCCTGGGGACAGGGGGCCGTAAAGGCGTACGAGCAGTACTTC.

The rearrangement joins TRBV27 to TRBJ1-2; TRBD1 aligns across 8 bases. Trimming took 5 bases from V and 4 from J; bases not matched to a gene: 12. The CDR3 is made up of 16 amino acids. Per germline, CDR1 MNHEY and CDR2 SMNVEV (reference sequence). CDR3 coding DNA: TGTGCCAGCAGTCCAATAGACAGGGGAATATTCTATGGCTACACCTTC. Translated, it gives CASSPIDRGIFYGYTF.

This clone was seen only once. The CDR3 loop reads CASSYRPAENSYEQYF. The CDR3 nucleotides are TGTGCCAGCAGTTATCGCCCGGCGGAGAACTCCTACGAGCAGTACTTC. The chain carries TRBV6-5 and TRBJ2-7, with unresolved D. This CDR3 is built from 16 residues. V was cut by 3 bases and J by 0 bases, with 15 bases left in between. CDR1 is MNHEY and CDR2 is SVGAGI in the germline V gene.

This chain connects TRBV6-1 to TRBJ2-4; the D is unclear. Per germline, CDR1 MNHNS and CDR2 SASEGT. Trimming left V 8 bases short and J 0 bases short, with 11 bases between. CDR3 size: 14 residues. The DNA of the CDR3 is TGTGCCAGCGCGACACTGCTAGCCAAAAACATTCAGTACTTC. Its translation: CASATLLAKNIQYF.

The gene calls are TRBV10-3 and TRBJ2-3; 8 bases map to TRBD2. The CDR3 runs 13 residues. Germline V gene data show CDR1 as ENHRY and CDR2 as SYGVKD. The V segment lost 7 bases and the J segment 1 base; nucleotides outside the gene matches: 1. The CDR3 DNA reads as TGTGCCATCAAACTAGCGGGCACAGATACGCAGTATTTT. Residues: CAIKLAGTDTQYF.

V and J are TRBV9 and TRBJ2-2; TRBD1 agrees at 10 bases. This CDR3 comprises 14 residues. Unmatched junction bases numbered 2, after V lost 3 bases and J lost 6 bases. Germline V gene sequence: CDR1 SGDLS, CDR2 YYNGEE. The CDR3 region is CASSGTGGSGELFF. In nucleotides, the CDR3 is TGTGCCAGCAGCGGGACAGGGGGATCCGGGGAGCTGTTTTTT. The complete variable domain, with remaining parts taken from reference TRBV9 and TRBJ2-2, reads DSGVTQTPKHLITATGQRVTLRCSPRSGDLSVYWYQQSLDQGLQFLIQYYNGEERAKGNILERFSAQQFPDLHSELNLSSLELGDSALYFCASSGTGGSGELFFGEGSRLTVL.

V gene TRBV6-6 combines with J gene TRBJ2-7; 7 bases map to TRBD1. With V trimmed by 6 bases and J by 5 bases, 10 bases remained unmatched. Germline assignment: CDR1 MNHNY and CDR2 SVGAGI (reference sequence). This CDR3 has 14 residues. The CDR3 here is CASRTTGQFDEQYF. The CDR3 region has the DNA TGTGCCAGCAGAACCACGGGACAGTTTGACGAGCAGTACTTC.

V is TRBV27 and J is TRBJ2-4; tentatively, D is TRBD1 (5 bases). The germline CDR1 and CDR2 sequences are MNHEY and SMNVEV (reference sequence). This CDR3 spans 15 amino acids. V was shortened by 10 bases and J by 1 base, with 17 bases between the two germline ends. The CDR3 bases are TGTGCCAACAGCATCAAGGGGATGGCCAAAAACATTCAGTACTTC. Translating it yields CANSIKGMAKNIQYF.